These 2 T cell receptor beta chains were all obtained from the same sample, sequenced in a study of cytomegalovirus exposure and HLA in healthy donors (dated by TCRdb to about 2017). The library relied on the immunoSEQ multiplex PCR assay. For the multiplex PCR, a mixture combining 60 forward primers for TCR Vbeta segments and 13 reverse primers for TCR Jbeta segments was used. TCRdb limited this immuneACCESS table to in-frame rearrangements with V and J called. A share of clones is missing; checked studies link under half to unresolved V genes, and the rest is unexplained. The table for this sample lists roughly 130,000 clones; less than 85% of them were counted only once. More than 2% of the sample is in the top ten clones. Sequenced input: PBMCs. These TCRs come from a woman in her thirties or forties in good health and CMV-seropositive.

The chain combines TRBV28 with TRBJ2-2; tentatively, D is TRBD1 (5 bases). Trimming removed 5 bases at V and 4 bases at J, with 20 bases between. Germline V CDR1 and CDR2: MDHEN, SYDVKM. This CDR3 comprises 17 residues. The CDR3 here is CASSPPSLTDGTGELFF. The CDR3 nucleotides read TGTGCCAGCAGTCCCCCCTCGTTGACAGACGGCACCGGGGAGCTGTTTTTT.

This rearrangement joins TRBV4-3 to TRBJ2-7; 7 nucleotides line up with TRBD2. V was clipped by 0 bases and J by 0 bases; unmatched bases: 2. The germline V gene encodes CDR1 LGHNA and CDR2 YSLEER. The CDR3 consists of 15 residues. The CDR3 spells CASSQDSGISYEQYF. As DNA, the CDR3 is TGCGCCAGCAGCCAAGACAGCGGGATCTCCTACGAGCAGTACTTC.